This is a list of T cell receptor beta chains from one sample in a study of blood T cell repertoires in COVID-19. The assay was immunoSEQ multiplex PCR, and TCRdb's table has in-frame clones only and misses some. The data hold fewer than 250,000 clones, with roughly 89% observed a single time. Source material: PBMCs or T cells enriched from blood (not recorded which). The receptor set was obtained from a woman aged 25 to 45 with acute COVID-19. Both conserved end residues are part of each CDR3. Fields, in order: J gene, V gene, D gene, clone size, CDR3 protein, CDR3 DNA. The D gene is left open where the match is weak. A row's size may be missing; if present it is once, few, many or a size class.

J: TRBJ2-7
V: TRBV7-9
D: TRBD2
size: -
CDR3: CASSSGLAVTYEQYF
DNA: TGTGCCAGCAGCTCCGGACTAGCGGTGACCTACGAGCAGTACTTC

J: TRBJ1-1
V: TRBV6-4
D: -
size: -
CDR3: CASRQGPNTEAFF
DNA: TGTGCCAGCAGACAGGGACCGAACACTGAAGCTTTCTTT

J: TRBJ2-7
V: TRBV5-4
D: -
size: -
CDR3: CASSLAAAGKKQYF
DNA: TGTGCCAGCAGCTTGGCAGCTGCAGGGAAGAAGCAGTACTTC

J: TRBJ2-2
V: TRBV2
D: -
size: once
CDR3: CASSFDRISNTGELFF
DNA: TGTGCCAGCAGTTTCGACAGAATATCGAACACCGGGGAGCTGTTTTTT

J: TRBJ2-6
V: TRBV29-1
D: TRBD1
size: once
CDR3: CSVGQGAPSGANVLTF
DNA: TGCAGCGTAGGACAGGGGGCGCCGTCTGGGGCCAACGTCCTGACTTTC

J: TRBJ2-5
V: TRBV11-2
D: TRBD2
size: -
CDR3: CASSRTSGGNQETQYF
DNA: TGTGCCAGCAGCCGGACTAGCGGGGGGAACCAAGAGACCCAGTACTTC

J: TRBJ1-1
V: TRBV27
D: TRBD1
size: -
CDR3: CASSFLGQRNTEAFF
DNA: TGTGCCAGCAGTTTTTTGGGACAGAGGAACACTGAAGCTTTCTTT

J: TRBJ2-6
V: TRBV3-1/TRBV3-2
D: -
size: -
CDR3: CASSQEGGSSGANVLTF
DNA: TGTGCCAGCAGCCAAGAGGGCGGGTCATCTGGGGCCAACGTCCTGACTTTC

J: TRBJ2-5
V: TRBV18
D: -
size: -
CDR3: CASSPRGPSQETQYF
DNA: TGTGCCAGCTCACCTAGGGGCCCGTCCCAAGAGACCCAGTACTTC

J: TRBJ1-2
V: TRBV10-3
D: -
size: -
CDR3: CAISELQADYGYTF
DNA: TGTGCCATCAGTGAGCTCCAGGCTGACTATGGCTACACCTTC

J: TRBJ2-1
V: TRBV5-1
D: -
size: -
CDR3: CASSPDRSNNEQFF
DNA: TGCGCCAGCAGCCCTGACAGGTCCAACAATGAGCAGTTCTTC

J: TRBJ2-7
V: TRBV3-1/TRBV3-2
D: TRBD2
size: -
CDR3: CASSARTSGNSYEQYF
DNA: TGTGCCAGCAGCGCCCGGACTAGCGGGAACTCCTACGAGCAGTACTTC

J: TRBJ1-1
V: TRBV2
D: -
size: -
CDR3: CASSEEGETEAFF
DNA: TGTGCCAGCAGTGAAGAGGGAGAAACTGAAGCTTTCTTT

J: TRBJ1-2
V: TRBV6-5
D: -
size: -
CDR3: CASSYARGNHGYTF
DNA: TGTGCCAGCAGTTACGCAAGGGGGAACCATGGCTACACCTTC

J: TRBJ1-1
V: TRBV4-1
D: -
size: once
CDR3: CASSQVDQGSNTEAFF
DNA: TGCGCCAGCAGCCAAGTGGATCAGGGTTCGAACACTGAAGCTTTCTTT

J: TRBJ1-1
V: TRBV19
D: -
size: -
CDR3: CASSIEPTGKPAFF
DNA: TGTGCCAGTAGTATAGAGCCCACAGGGAAGCCAGCTTTCTTT

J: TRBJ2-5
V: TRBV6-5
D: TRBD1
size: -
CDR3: CASSQPRQGMKTQYF
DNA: TGTGCCAGCAGCCAACCCCGACAGGGGATGAAGACCCAGTACTTC

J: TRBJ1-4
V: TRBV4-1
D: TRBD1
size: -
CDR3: CASSQLTGTGLENLFF
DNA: TGCGCCAGCAGCCAACTAACCGGGACAGGGCTTGAGAATCTGTTTTTT

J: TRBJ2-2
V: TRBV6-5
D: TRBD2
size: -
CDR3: CASRVGGAGELFF
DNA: TGTGCCAGCAGAGTGGGAGGGGCCGGGGAGCTGTTTTTT

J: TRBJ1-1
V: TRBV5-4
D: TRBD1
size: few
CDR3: CASSLEQGRQLNTEAFF
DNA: TGTGCCAGCAGCTTAGAACAGGGGCGACAACTGAACACTGAAGCTTTCTTT

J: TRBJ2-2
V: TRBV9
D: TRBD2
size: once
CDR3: CASSVTSGGNTGELFF
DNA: TGTGCCAGCAGCGTCACTAGCGGGGGGAACACCGGGGAGCTGTTTTTT

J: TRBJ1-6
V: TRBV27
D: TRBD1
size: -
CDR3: CASSNRGRESPLHF
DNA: TGTGCCAGCAGCAACAGGGGGCGGGAATCACCCCTCCACTTT

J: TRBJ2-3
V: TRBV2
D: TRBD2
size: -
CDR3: CASSEAYRDYTDTQYF
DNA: TGTGCCAGCAGTGAAGCGTACCGGGACTACACAGATACGCAGTATTTT

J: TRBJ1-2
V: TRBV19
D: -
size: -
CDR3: CASRDQGVGNYGYTF
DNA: TGTGCCAGTAGGGATCAGGGCGTGGGTAACTATGGCTACACCTTC

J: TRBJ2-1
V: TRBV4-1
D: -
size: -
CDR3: CASNSGTNSYNEQFF
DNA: TGCGCCAGCAACTCCGGGACAAACAGTTACAATGAGCAGTTCTTC

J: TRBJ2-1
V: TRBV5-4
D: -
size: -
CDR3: CASSSLGQGYNEQFF
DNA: TGTGCCAGCAGCTCTTTGGGGCAGGGCTACAATGAGCAGTTCTTC

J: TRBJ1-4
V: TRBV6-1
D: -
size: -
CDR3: CASSSGRGEKLFF
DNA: TGTGCCAGCAGTTCAGGGAGGGGTGAAAAACTGTTTTTT

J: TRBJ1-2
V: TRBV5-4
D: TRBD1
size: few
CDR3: CASSLVAGGRYTF
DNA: TGTGCCAGCAGCTTGGTGGCAGGGGGACGCTACACCTTC

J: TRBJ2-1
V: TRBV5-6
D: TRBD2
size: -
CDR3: CASSLGRQRGNNEQFF
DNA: TGTGCCAGCAGCTTGGGGCGGCAGCGGGGAAACAATGAGCAGTTCTTC

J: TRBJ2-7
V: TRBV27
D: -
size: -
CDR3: CASSLLGESSYEQYF
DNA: TGTGCCAGCAGTTTACTCGGGGAAAGCTCCTACGAGCAGTACTTC

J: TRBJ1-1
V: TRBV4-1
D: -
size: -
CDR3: CASSLGGWNTEAFF
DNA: TGCGCCAGCAGCCTTGGAGGCTGGAACACTGAAGCTTTCTTT

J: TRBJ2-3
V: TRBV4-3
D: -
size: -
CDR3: CASSLWQGGGTDTQYF
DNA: TGCGCCAGCAGCCTATGGCAGGGGGGAGGCACAGATACGCAGTATTTT

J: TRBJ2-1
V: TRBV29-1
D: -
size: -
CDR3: CSVELPGGEQFF
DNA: TGCAGCGTTGAATTACCCGGCGGTGAGCAGTTCTTC

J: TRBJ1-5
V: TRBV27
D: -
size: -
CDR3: CANSLTPLRGTRQPQHF
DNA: TGTGCCAACAGTTTAACCCCCTTGCGTGGGACTAGACAGCCCCAGCATTTT

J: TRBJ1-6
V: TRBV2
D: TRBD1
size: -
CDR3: CASSKNRGQNSPLHF
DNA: TGTGCCAGCAGCAAAAACAGGGGGCAGAATTCACCCCTCCACTTT

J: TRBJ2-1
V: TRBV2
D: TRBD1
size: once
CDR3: CASSREGTGGNNEQFF
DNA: TGTGCCAGCAGTCGGGAGGGGACAGGGGGTAACAATGAGCAGTTCTTC

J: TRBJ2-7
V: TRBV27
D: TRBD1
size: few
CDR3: CASRLSGTGAYEQYF
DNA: TGTGCCAGCAGACTCTCCGGGACAGGGGCCTACGAGCAGTACTTC

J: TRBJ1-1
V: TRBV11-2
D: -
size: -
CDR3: CASSLGTAVNTEAFF
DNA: TGTGCCAGCAGCTTAGGGACAGCAGTGAACACTGAAGCTTTCTTT

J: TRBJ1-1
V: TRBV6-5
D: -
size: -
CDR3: CASSETGRARAFF
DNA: TGTGCCAGTTCGGAGACGGGCAGGGCGAGAGCTTTCTTT

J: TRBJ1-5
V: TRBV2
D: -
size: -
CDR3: CASSIQGRQPQHF
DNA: TGTGCCAGCAGCATACAGGGTCGTCAGCCCCAGCATTTT

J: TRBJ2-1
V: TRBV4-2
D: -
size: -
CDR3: CASSPDISAYNEQFF
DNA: TGTGCCAGCAGCCCAGACATAAGCGCCTACAATGAGCAGTTCTTC

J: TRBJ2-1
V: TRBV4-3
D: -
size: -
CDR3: CASSQAGFGSTEQFF
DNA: TGCGCCAGCAGCCAAGCAGGGTTTGGTAGCACTGAGCAGTTCTTC

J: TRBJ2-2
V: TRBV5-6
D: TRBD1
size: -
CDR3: CASSFRGYTGELFF
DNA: TGTGCCAGCAGCTTCAGGGGGTACACCGGGGAGCTGTTTTTT

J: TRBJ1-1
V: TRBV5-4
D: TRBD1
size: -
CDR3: CASSWGQGWNTEAFF
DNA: TGTGCCAGCAGCTGGGGACAGGGGTGGAACACTGAAGCTTTCTTT

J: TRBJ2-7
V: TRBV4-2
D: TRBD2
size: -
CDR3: CASSQETYPFSLAGGREQYF
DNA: TGTGCCAGCAGCCAAGAAACGTACCCCTTCTCCCTAGCGGGGGGGCGCGAGCAGTACTTC

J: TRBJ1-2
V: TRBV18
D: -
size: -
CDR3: CASSQGEGGYTF
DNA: TGTGCCAGCTCACAGGGTGAGGGTGGCTACACCTTC

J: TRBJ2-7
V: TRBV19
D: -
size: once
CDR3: CASANGVPYEQYF
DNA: TGTGCCAGTGCCAACGGGGTTCCCTACGAGCAGTACTTC

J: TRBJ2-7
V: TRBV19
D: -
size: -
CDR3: CASSIDRGNEQYF
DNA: TGTGCCAGTAGTATAGATCGGGGGAACGAGCAGTACTTC